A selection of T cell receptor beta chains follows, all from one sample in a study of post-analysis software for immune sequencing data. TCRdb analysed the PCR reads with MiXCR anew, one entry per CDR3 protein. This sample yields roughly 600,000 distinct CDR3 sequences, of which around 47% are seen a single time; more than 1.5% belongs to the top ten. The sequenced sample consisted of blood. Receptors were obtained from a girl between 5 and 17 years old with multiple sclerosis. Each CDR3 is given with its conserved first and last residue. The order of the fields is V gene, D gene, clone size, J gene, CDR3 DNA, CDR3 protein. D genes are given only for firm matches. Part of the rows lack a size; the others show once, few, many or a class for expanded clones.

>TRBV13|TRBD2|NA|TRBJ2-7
TGTGCCAGCAGCCCCGTACTAGCGGGGTGCTACGAGCAGTACTTC
CASSPVLAGCYEQYF
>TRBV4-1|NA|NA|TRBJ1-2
TGCGCCAGCAGCCAAGAGCTCGGGTTCGGCTACACCTTC
CASSQELGFGYTF
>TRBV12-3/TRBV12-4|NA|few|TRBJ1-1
TGTGCCAGCAGTTTGAACAGCCTTATGAACACTGAAGCTTTCTTT
CASSLNSLMNTEAFF
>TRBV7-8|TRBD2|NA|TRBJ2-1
TGTGCCAGCAGCTTACAGCGGGGAACCACCTACAATGAGCAGTTCTTC
CASSLQRGTTYNEQFF
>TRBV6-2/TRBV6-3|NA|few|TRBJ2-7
TGTGCCAGCAGCAGAGGCGAGCAGTACTTC
CASSRGEQYF
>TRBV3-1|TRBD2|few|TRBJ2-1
TGTGCCAGCAGCCGACAGCGGGGGGGTGCCTACAATGAGCAGTTCTTC
CASSRQRGGAYNEQFF
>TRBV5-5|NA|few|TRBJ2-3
TGTGCCAGCAGCCCCGAGATGGATACGCAGTATTTT
CASSPEMDTQYF
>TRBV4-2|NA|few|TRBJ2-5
TGTGCCAGCAGCGCCCGGGACAACCATGAGACCCAGTACTTC
CASSARDNHETQYF
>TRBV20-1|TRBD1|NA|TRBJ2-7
TGCAGTGCTAGTGGGCGCCTCAGACAGGGGGGCTACGAGCAGTACTTC
CSASGRLRQGGYEQYF
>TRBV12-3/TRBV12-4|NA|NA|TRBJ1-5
TGTGCCAGCCGTCTGGGGGGGAATCAGCCCCAGCATTTT
CASRLGGNQPQHF
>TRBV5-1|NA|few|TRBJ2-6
TGCGCCAGCAGCCAACTCAGCTCTGGGGCCAACGTCCTGACTTTC
CASSQLSSGANVLTF
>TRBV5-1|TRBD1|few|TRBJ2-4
TGCGCCAGCAGCGGCGGGACAGGGGAACGGAGCCAAAACATTCAGTACTTC
CASSGGTGERSQNIQYF
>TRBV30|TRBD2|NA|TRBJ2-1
TGTGCCTGGAGCGGCGCACTAGCGGGGGCTGAGCAGTTCTTC
CAWSGALAGAEQFF
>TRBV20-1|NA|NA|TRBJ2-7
TGCAGTGCTAGCAGGCTCTCCTACGAGCAGTACTTC
CSASRLSYEQYF
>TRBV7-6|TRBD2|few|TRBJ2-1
TGTGCCAGCCGCCCAACACGTCTAGCGGGGCCCCAAGAGATCAATGAGCAGTTCTTC
CASRPTRLAGPQEINEQFF
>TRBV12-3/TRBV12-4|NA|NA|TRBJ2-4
TGTGCCAGCACCCCCGGGACCTCCACAAACATTCAGTACTTC
CASTPGTSTNIQYF
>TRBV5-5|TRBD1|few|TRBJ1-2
TGTGCCAGCAGCACACAGGGGTCTAACTATGGCTACACCTTC
CASSTQGSNYGYTF
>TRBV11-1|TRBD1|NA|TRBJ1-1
TGTGCCAGCAGCACGGACAGGGCCACTGAAGCTTTCTTT
CASSTDRATEAFF
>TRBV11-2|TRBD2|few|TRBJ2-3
TGTGCCAGCAGCACACTCCGGACTAGCGGGGGTTCAGATACGCAGTATTTT
CASSTLRTSGGSDTQYF
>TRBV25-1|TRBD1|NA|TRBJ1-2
TGTGCCAGCAGTGAGCCTACAGGGGACTATGGCTACACCTTC
CASSEPTGDYGYTF
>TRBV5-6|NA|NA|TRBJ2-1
TGTGCCAGCAGCTTGCCTGGTTCCGCGGCTAGCTCCTACAATGAGCAGTTCTTC
CASSLPGSAASSYNEQFF
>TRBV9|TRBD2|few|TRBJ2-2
TGTGCCAGCAGCACCCGACTAGCGGGAGTAGGGGAGCTGTTTTTT
CASSTRLAGVGELFF
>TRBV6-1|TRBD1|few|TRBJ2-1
TGTGCCAGCAGACACGTACTAATTACAGGGGCCAACAATGAGCAGTTCTTC
CASRHVLITGANNEQFF
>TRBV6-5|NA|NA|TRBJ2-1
TGTGCCAGCATTTGGAGCGGACCCCACAATGAGCAGTTCTTC
CASIWSGPHNEQFF
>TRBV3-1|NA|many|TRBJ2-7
TGTGCCAGCAGCCAAGGGGGTAATTACTACGAGCAGTACTTC
CASSQGGNYYEQYF
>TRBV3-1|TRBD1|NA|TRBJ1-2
TGTGCCAGCAGCAAAGAATTGGGACAGGCGTTGAGTGGCTACACCTTC
CASSKELGQALSGYTF
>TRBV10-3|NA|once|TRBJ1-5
TGTGTCATCAGTGATGTCTTTTGGAGCAATAGCAATCAGCCCCAGCATTTT
CVISDVFWSNSNQPQHF
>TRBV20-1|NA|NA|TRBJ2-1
TGCAGTGCTAGAGATAGCACGGGGTCCTACAATGAGCAGTTCTTC
CSARDSTGSYNEQFF
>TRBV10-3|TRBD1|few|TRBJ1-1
TGTGCCATCAGTGTGGGGAGACAGGGGAGCACTGAAGCTTTCTTT
CAISVGRQGSTEAFF
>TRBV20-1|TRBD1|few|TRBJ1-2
TGCAGTGCTGGACAGGGGTCATATGGCTACACCTTC
CSAGQGSYGYTF
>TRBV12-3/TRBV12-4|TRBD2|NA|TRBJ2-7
TGTGCCAGCAGTTTAGGGGGTTGGATTCGGGGGGGAGACCCCTACGAGCAGTACTTC
CASSLGGWIRGGDPYEQYF
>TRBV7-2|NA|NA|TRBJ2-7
TGTGCCAGCGCCCGGGACGGCCCCTACGAGCAGTACTTC
CASARDGPYEQYF
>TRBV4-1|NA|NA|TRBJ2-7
TGCGCCAGCAGCCGCATAGTCCCCTCCGGTGGGCTACGCGAGCAGTACTTC
CASSRIVPSGGLREQYF
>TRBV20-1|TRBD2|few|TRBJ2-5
TGCAGTGCTAGAGATCTAGCGGGAGGCCAAGAGACCCAGTACTTC
CSARDLAGGQETQYF
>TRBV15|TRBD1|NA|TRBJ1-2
TGTGCCACCAGCAGCGGAAGGGACAGGTGGTATGGCTACACCTTC
CATSSGRDRWYGYTF
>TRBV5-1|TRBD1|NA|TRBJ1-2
TGCGCCAGCAGCCCAAGACAGGGGTTCGATGGCTACACCTTC
CASSPRQGFDGYTF
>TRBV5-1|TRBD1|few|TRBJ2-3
TGCGCCAGCAGCTCTAGTACTACCCCCGGGACAGGGAGGGATACGCAGTATTTT
CASSSSTTPGTGRDTQYF
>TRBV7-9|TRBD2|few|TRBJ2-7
TGTGCCAGCAGCTTAGCAGGTGCGGGGGGTACCGAGCAGTACTTC
CASSLAGAGGTEQYF
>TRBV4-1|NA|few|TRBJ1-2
TGCGCCAGCAGCCACCTCTATCGGGGGAACTATGGCTACACCTTC
CASSHLYRGNYGYTF
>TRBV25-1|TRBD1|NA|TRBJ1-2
TGTGCCAACAGTGTGGCAGGGGGCTCCTATGGCTACACCTTC
CANSVAGGSYGYTF
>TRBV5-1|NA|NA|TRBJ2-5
TGCGCCACCAAACGGAGGCAGGGCGGAGAGACCCAGTACTTC
CATKRRQGGETQYF
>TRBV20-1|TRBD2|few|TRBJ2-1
TGCAGTGCCCTTGCGGGGGGGCCCCACAATGAGCAGTTCTTC
CSALAGGPHNEQFF
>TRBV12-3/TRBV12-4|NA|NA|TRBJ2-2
TGTGCCAGCAGTTCCCGGAGTGAGGGGGCCGGGGAGCTGTTTTTT
CASSSRSEGAGELFF
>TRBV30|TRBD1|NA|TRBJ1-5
TGTGCCTGGAGTGTAACCCCGGGACAGATCCCCCAGCATTTT
CAWSVTPGQIPQHF
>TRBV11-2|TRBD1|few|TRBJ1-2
TGTGCCAGCACCCCGACAGGGAACTATGGCTACACCTTC
CASTPTGNYGYTF
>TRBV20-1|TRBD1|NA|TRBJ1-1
TGCAGTGCTAGTCCTGACAGGGGGGACACTGAAGCTTTCTTT
CSASPDRGDTEAFF
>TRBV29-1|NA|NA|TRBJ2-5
TGCAGCGTCGAAGGACAGGGAGGGGGCCAAGAGACCCAGTACTTC
CSVEGQGGGQETQYF
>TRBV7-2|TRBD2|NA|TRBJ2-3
TGTGCCAGCAGCCCCCGGACTAGCCGAACAGATACGCAGTATTTT
CASSPRTSRTDTQYF
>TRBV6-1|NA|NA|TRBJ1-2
TGTGCCAGCGGGCCCGGATATGGCTACACCTTC
CASGPGYGYTF
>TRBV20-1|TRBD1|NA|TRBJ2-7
TGCAGTGCTGGGGGGACAGGCGAGCAGTACTTC
CSAGGTGEQYF
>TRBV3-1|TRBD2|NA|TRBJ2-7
TGTGCCAGCGGCCAAGGGACTAGCGGGGGAAGGAATGAGCAGTACTTC
CASGQGTSGGRNEQYF
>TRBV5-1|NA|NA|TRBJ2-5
TGCGCCAGCAGCCCTGTGTCCCAGGGAGAGACCCAGTACTTC
CASSPVSQGETQYF
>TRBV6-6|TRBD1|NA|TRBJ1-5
TGTGCCAGCAGTTACTGTACAGGGGGCAATCAGCCCCAGCATTTT
CASSYCTGGNQPQHF
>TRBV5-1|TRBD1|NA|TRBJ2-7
TGCGCCAGCAGCTTGGAGGGACAGGCGAGCTTCTACGAGCAGTACTTC
CASSLEGQASFYEQYF
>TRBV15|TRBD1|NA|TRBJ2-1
TGTGCCACCAGCAGAGACAGGGACAGGGGAGCGGATGAGCAGTTCTTC
CATSRDRDRGADEQFF
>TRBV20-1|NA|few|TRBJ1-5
TGCAGTGCTATGAGTAGCAATCAGCCCCAGCATTTT
CSAMSSNQPQHF
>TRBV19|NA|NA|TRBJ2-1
TGTGCCAGCCTGGGACCGCTACACAATGAGCAGTTCTTC
CASLGPLHNEQFF